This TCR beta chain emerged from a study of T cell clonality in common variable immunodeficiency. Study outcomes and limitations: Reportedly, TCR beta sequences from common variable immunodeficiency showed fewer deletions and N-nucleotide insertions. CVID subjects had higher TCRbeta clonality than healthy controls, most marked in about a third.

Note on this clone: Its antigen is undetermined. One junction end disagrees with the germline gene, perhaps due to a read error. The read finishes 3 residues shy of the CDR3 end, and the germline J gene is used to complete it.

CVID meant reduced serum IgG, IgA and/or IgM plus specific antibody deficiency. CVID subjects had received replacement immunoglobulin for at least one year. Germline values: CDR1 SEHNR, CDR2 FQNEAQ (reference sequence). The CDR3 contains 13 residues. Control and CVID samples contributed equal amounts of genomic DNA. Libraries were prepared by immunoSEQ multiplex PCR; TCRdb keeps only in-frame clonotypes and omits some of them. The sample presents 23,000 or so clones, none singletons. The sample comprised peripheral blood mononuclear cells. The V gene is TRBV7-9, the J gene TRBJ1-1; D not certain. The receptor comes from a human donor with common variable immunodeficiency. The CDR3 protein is CSSSSSTNTEAFF. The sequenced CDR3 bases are TGTTCCAGCAGCTCCTCTACGAACACTGAA.